This T cell receptor (beta chain) was profiled in a study of blood T cells in healthy people across ages. A second PCR, run for roughly 6 to 11 cycles, used a sample-barcoded 5' primer plus a J-beta primer mix. TCRdb re-derived calls from the 5' RACE reads in MiXCR, one entry per CDR3 protein. The sample contains some 1.8 million distinct CDR3 sequences, 35% to 50% of which appear only once. Germline CDR1 reads SGHVS; CDR2 reads FQNEAQ. This CDR3 contains 14 residues. Trimming stripped 5 bases from V and 8 bases from J, with 16 bases between. The V call is TRBV7-8, the J call TRBJ1-5; TRBD1 is a possible D gene (5 bases). The source material was blood. The TCR comes from a human donor in good health. CDR3 amino acids: CASSLDGATEPQHF. In DNA form, the CDR3 reads TGTGCCAGCAGCCTAGACGGGGCTACGGAGCCCCAGCATTTT.